These T cell receptor beta chains were read from a single sample in a study of cytomegalovirus exposure and HLA in healthy donors. Profiled with immunoSEQ multiplex PCR; TCRdb holds only in-frame clones, not every one. The specimen's table records around 140,000 clones. Input material: PBMCs. The receptors here all came from a male donor in good health and CMV-seronegative. The CDR3 runs from the conserved cysteine through the conserved F or W. D genes are given only for firm matches.

>16|TRBV5-6|TRBJ2-5|.
TGTGCCAGCAGCTTGGAACCCGGGGGATTCCAAGAGACCCAGTACTTC
CASSLEPGGFQETQYF
>13|TRBV27|TRBJ1-5|.
TGTGCCAGCAGTTTCGTTCAGAATCAGCCCCAGCATTTT
CASSFVQNQPQHF
>15|TRBV4-3|TRBJ1-4|TRBD1
TGCGCCAGCAGCCCCGAGACAGGGAGCGATGAAAAACTGTTTTTT
CASSPETGSDEKLFF
>13|TRBV28|TRBJ2-1|.
TGTGCCAGCAGGGACATATGGTCGAATGAGCAGTTCTTC
CASRDIWSNEQFF
>13|TRBV4-1|TRBJ2-1|.
TGCGCCAGCAGCCAAGGAGACTACAATGAGCAGTTCTTC
CASSQGDYNEQFF
>15|TRBV14|TRBJ2-3|.
TGTGCCAGCAGTTCGGGATTTGTATGGACAGATACGCAGTATTTT
CASSSGFVWTDTQYF
>14|TRBV30|TRBJ1-4|TRBD1
TGTGCCTGGACCCTGGACAGGGTACATGAAAAACTGTTTTTT
CAWTLDRVHEKLFF
>13|TRBV5-1|TRBJ1-4|.
TGCGCCAGCAGCTTGGAGACAGGCGAAAAACTGTTTTTT
CASSLETGEKLFF
>18|TRBV6-4|TRBJ2-7|TRBD1
TGTGCCAGCCTGGGACAGGGGGATGGTAGATCTCCTTTCTACGAGCAGTACTTC
CASLGQGDGRSPFYEQYF
>12|TRBV7-9|TRBJ2-7|.
TGTGCCAGCAGCCGTAGTACTCCGGAGCAGTACTTC
CASSRSTPEQYF
>13|TRBV7-9|TRBJ2-5|.
TGTGCCAGCAGCTTTAGGAGGGGAGAGACCCAGTACTTC
CASSFRRGETQYF
>16|TRBV4-2|TRBJ2-2|TRBD2
TGTGCCAGCAGCCAAGAGCTAGCGGGAGGGACCGGGGAGCTGTTTTTT
CASSQELAGGTGELFF
>15|TRBV6-6|TRBJ2-5|.
TGTGCCAGCAGTAAACGGCCTCGCCAGGAAGAGACCCAGTACTTC
CASSKRPRQEETQYF
>16|TRBV7-9|TRBJ1-4|.
TGTGCCAGCAGCTTAACAGGGTCTGCAACTAATGAAAAACTGTTTTTT
CASSLTGSATNEKLFF
>13|TRBV5-4|TRBJ1-3|.
TGTGCCACCACCGGGAGAACTGGAAACACCATATATTTT
CATTGRTGNTIYF
>15|TRBV30|TRBJ2-7|TRBD2
TGTGCCTGGAGTGTAACTAGCGGGAGAGGGGGCGAGCAGTACTTC
CAWSVTSGRGGEQYF
>14|TRBV29-1|TRBJ2-1|TRBD1
TGCAGCGTCTACCCGACAGGGGGGTACAATGAGCAGTTCTTC
CSVYPTGGYNEQFF
>13|TRBV30|TRBJ1-6|TRBD1
TGTGCCTTCACGGGACAGGGGGTTTCCCCCCTCCACTTT
CAFTGQGVSPLHF
>15|TRBV18|TRBJ1-5|TRBD1
TGTGCCAGCTCCCGAGGACAGGCGAACAATCAGCCCCAGCATTTT
CASSRGQANNQPQHF
>15|TRBV7-3|TRBJ2-7|TRBD2
TGTGCCAGCAGTATCGGCGGGGGGCACTCCTACGAGCAGTACTTC
CASSIGGGHSYEQYF
>14|TRBV7-3|TRBJ2-7|.
TGTGCCAGCAGCTTAGCAGGACATAGCTACGAGCAGTACTTC
CASSLAGHSYEQYF
>14|TRBV19|TRBJ1-4|.
TGTGCCAGTACTAGCTTCGGATGGAGTGAAAAACTGTTTTTT
CASTSFGWSEKLFF
>14|TRBV5-1|TRBJ1-1|.
TGCGCCAGCAGCTTACAGGGAGAGGACACTGAAGCTTTCTTT
CASSLQGEDTEAFF
>14|TRBV6-1|TRBJ1-3|.
TGTGCCAGCAGTGGGACAGTAACGGGAAACACCATATATTTT
CASSGTVTGNTIYF
>14|TRBV11-2|TRBJ2-1|.
TGTGCCAGCAGCTTACTCCTAGATTACAATGAGCAGTTCTTC
CASSLLLDYNEQFF
>13|TRBV19|TRBJ2-7|.
TGTGCCAGTAGTATTCAGGGAACCTACGAGCAGTACTTC
CASSIQGTYEQYF
>14|TRBV9|TRBJ1-6|TRBD1
TGTGCCAGCAGCGCCGGGACAGGGGGATCACCCCTCCACTTT
CASSAGTGGSPLHF
>15|TRBV27|TRBJ2-1|TRBD2
TGTGCCAGCAGCGGACTAGCGCCTACCTACAATGAGCAGTTCTTC
CASSGLAPTYNEQFF
>14|TRBV6-1|TRBJ1-2|TRBD1
TGTGCCAGCAGTGCCGCGGGACAGTTGTATGGCTACACCTTC
CASSAAGQLYGYTF
>15|TRBV19|TRBJ2-3|.
TGTGCCAGTAGTATAGGCGGGGTTAGCACAGATACGCAGTATTTT
CASSIGGVSTDTQYF
>11|TRBV30|TRBJ1-2|.
TGTGCCTGGAGTGTCCCCCAGAGCTACACCTTC
CAWSVPQSYTF
>15|TRBV29-1|TRBJ1-4|.
TGCAGCGTCGGACCGGGAGGCAGGGGAGGTGAAAAACTGTTTTTT
CSVGPGGRGGEKLFF
>14|TRBV5-5|TRBJ2-1|.
TGTGCCAGCAGCTTTAATTATGACCTCGGGGGGCAGTTCTTC
CASSFNYDLGGQFF
>14|TRBV12-5|TRBJ2-7|.
TGTGCTAGTGGTCCGACTACCTTCAGCTACGAGCAGTACTTC
CASGPTTFSYEQYF
>16|TRBV7-8|TRBJ1-3|.
TGTGCCAGCAGCTTAAACCAGGGGCAAACTGGAAACACCATATATTTT
CASSLNQGQTGNTIYF
>16|TRBV7-2|TRBJ2-7|.
TGTGCCAGCAGCTTAAGAGGGCTACCAGTTTCCTACGAGCAGTACTTC
CASSLRGLPVSYEQYF
>14|TRBV6-1|TRBJ1-2|.
TGTGCCAGCAGCGAAGAAAGAGAATTCTATGGCTACACCTTC
CASSEEREFYGYTF
>13|TRBV19|TRBJ2-7|.
TGTGCCAGTAGTCCCGGACTCTCCTACGAGCAGTACTTC
CASSPGLSYEQYF
>17|TRBV5-1|TRBJ1-1|TRBD1
TGCGCCAGCAGCTTCTCGTCCTTCGGACAGGCCAACACTGAAGCTTTCTTT
CASSFSSFGQANTEAFF
>12|TRBV7-9|TRBJ2-2|.
TGTGCCAGCAGCCGCGATTCCGGGGAGCTGTTTTTT
CASSRDSGELFF
>16|TRBV19|TRBJ1-5|TRBD1
TGTGCCAGTACTAAGAGGACAGGGAGCGGCCATCAGCCCCAGCATTTT
CASTKRTGSGHQPQHF
>13|TRBV30|TRBJ2-7|TRBD2
TGTGCCTGGGACCCGCAGGGAGGGAAGGAGCAGTACTTC
CAWDPQGGKEQYF
>16|TRBV7-6|TRBJ2-6|.
TGTGCCAGCAGCTTAGCACTGAGCTCTGGGGCCAACGTCCTGACTTTC
CASSLALSSGANVLTF
>16|TRBV25-1|TRBJ1-6|.
TGTGCCAGCAGTGAATATACCGGGACATCTAATTCACCCCTCCACTTT
CASSEYTGTSNSPLHF
>14|TRBV5-1|TRBJ1-1|TRBD1
TGCGCCAGCAGCCCAACCGGGACAGGGTTTGAAGCTTTCTTT
CASSPTGTGFEAFF
>12|TRBV28|TRBJ1-1|.
TGTACCACGGGGGGGCTGGGCACTGAAGCTTTCTTT
CTTGGLGTEAFF
>14|TRBV30|TRBJ1-2|.
TGTGCCTGCTCAAGCGGGGGGATATCCTATGGCTACACCTTC
CACSSGGISYGYTF
>15|TRBV2|TRBJ1-3|TRBD1
TGTGCCAGCAGCTTCGACAGGGCGGCTGGAAACACCATATATTTT
CASSFDRAAGNTIYF
>14|TRBV6-5|TRBJ2-7|TRBD1
TGTGCCAGCAGTCAGACAGGGCCCGGCTACGAGCAGTACTTC
CASSQTGPGYEQYF
>12|TRBV29-1|TRBJ1-2|.
TGCAGCGTTGAATCCAGGAACTATGGCTACACCTTC
CSVESRNYGYTF
>16|TRBV6-5|TRBJ1-1|TRBD1
TGTGCCAGCAGTTTATTGAGGCAGGGGGCGAACACTGAAGCTTTCTTT
CASSLLRQGANTEAFF
>14|TRBV6-1|TRBJ2-7|.
TGTGCCAGCAATGGGGGCCCTCAGGCCTACGAGCAGTACTTC
CASNGGPQAYEQYF
>15|TRBV11-2|TRBJ2-2|TRBD1
TGTGCCAGCAGCTCAGAGGGACAGGCCACCGGGGAGCTGTTTTTT
CASSSEGQATGELFF